The clone carrying this T cell receptor beta chain was observed many times. Using RNA template, CDR3s of TCR alpha and beta were amplified with iRepertoire arm-PCR. Input was about 95-400 ng of tissue mRNA or PBMC total RNA. TCRdb independently ran MiXCR on the multiplex PCR reads; one entry per CDR3 protein. The top ten clones hold 13% to 15% of a sample with approximately 110,000 distinct CDR3 sequences, about 23% of them seen once. This specimen comes from a study of glioma-infiltrating T cells. CDR1 SQVTM and CDR2 ANQGSEA come from the germline V gene. This CDR3 region has 10 residues. V gave up 4 bases and J gave up 7 bases, with 4 bases separating them.

This TCR came from a human donor with low-grade glioma or glioblastoma, undergoing nonglioma brain surgery, or in good health (not recorded which). The sample comprised glioma tissue, nonneoplastic brain tissue, or PBMCs (not recorded which). The chain employs TRBV29-1 and TRBJ2-2; D gene uncertain. The CDR3, as DNA: TGCAGCGTTGGTCACGGGGAGCTGTTTTTT. Protein product: CSVGHGELFF.